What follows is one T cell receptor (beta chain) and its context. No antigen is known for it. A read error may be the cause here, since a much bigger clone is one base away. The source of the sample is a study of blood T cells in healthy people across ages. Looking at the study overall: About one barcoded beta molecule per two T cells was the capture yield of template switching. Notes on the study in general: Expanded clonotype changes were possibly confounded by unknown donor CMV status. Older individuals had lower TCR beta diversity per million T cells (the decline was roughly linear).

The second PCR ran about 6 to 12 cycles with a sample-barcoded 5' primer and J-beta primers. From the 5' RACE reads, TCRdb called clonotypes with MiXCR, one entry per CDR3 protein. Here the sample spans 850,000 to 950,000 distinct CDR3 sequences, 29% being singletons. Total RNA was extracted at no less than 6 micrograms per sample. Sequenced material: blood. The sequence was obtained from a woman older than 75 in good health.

CDR3 bases: TGTGCCAGCAGCTTAAGGGGGACCCCCTATGGCTACACCTTC. It encodes CASSLRGTPYGYTF. The rearrangement uses TRBV7-2 and TRBJ1-2; the D gene is possibly TRBD1 (6 bases). V lost 2 bases and J 4 bases, leaving 11 bases between the germline ends. CDR3 size: 14 residues. Germline CDR1 is SGHTA and CDR2 is FQGNSA.